This T cell receptor (beta chain) was captured in a study of neurological immune-mediated disorders. For this clonotype: Its antigen is not identified. A much larger clone differs by one base, so this may be a read error.

TCRdb passed the 5' RACE reads through MiXCR, listing each CDR3 protein once. The table lists 50,000 to 70,000 distinct CDR3 sequences, more than 9.5% of them singletons. Study-wide points: Multiple sclerosis was found to have the least TCR clonal expansion, below healthy controls, and HTLV-1-associated myelopathy the most. The absence of shared CDR3 amino acid sequences among expanded clones across subjects suggests private repertoires in all groups.

There are 14 residues in the CDR3. V was trimmed by 7 bases and J by 7 bases, leaving 18 bases between them. From 2 million PBMCs stored at -80 C, the unsorted libraries were generated. This rearrangement joins TRBV12-3 or TRBV12-4 to TRBJ2-3; possible D gene TRBD2, 5 bases. Sequencing was performed on PBMCs. The receptor comes from a woman aged 60 to 75 with HTLV-1-associated myelopathy (HAM/TSP). CDR3: CASTLSGFTNTQYF. CDR3 bases: TGTGCCAGCACCCTATCGGGATTTACCAATACGCAGTATTTT.